This T cell receptor (beta chain) was observed in a study of technical replicates of blood from four donors. Produced via immunoSEQ multiplex PCR; TCRdb's table is partial and in-frame only. The sample lists 62,000 or so clones; about 88% were seen once. The V and J ends lost 6 bases and 2 bases respectively, with 13 bases between them. The CDR3 is 14 amino acids. CDR1 is SGHTA and CDR2 is FQGNSA in the germline V gene. The sample taken for sequencing was PBMCs. The J gene is TRBJ1-1, the V gene TRBV7-2; D call uncertain. The clonotype comes from a human donor in good health. Some clones in this sample may be carry-over from other donors' samples. For the CDR3, the DNA is TGTGCCAGCAGGACCGGCAGGACTAACACTGAAGCTTTCTTT. It yields the protein CASRTGRTNTEAFF.